This T cell receptor beta chain is drawn from a study of beta chain features in type 1 diabetes. The study reverse transcribed the entire isolated RNA, so it sequenced expressed TCRB transcripts. Profiling relied on immunoSEQ multiplex PCR, and the TCRdb table lists in-frame clones only, not all of them. Counted here are about 350,000 clones, 20% occurring once; the ten biggest clones make up approximately 0.043%. V lost 2 bases and J 7 bases, leaving 9 bases between the germline ends. The CDR3 sequence is 12 residues long. Germline CDR1 SGHRS, CDR2 YFSETQ. Material for sequencing was naive CD4+ T cells from blood. The V gene is TRBV5-1, the J gene TRBJ1-1; perhaps TRBD1 as D (6 bases). The receptor comes from a woman between 18 and 30 years old in good health. The CDR3 protein is CASSFETGEAFF. Here the CDR3 DNA reads TGCGCCAGCAGCTTTGAGACAGGTGAAGCTTTCTTT. The complete variable domain, with remaining parts taken from reference TRBV5-1 and TRBJ1-1, reads KAGVTQTPRYLIKTRGQQVTLSCSPISGHRSVSWYQQTPGQGLQFLFEYFSETQRNKGNFPGRFSGRQFSNSRSEMNVSTLELGDSALYLCASSFETGEAFFGQGTRLTVV.